This T cell receptor beta chain comes out of a study of cytomegalovirus exposure and HLA in healthy donors. Study-level information: There were under 130 million unique TCR beta sequences, drawn from about 180 million T cells, in an earlier analysis.

With regard to this clone: Its antigen is unknown.

Study outcomes and limitations: In an earlier analysis, in some 500 donors, most V segments appeared productive either ~90% or ~30% of the time. What TCR beta sequences reportedly achieved was accurate prediction of HLA-A and HLA-B alleles in most subjects. Across donors, most TCRs were seen rarely, yet some public ones were widespread.

The PCR made use of 60 Vbeta and 13 Jbeta primers. Produced via immunoSEQ multiplex PCR; TCRdb's table is partial and in-frame only. This sample carries over 150,000 clones, about 80% of them seen once, and the ten largest clones take about 2.2%. V trimming: 4 bases; J trimming: 0 bases; junction bases outside the gene matches: 11. This CDR3 region has 18 residues. CDR1 SGHTA and CDR2 FQGNSA come from the germline V gene. The chain links TRBV7-2 to TRBJ2-7; 11 bases agree with TRBD1. Sequencing was performed on PBMCs. The origin of this receptor is a woman in her twenties or thirties in good health and CMV-seronegative. The DNA for the CDR3 is TGTGCCAGCAGCTACCCACGAGCCGGGACAGGGGGCTCCTACGAGCAGTACTTC. It translates to CASSYPRAGTGGSYEQYF.